This T cell receptor beta chain was recovered during a study of shared clonotypes between healthy human individuals. Here immunoSEQ multiplex PCR was the method, and the copy in TCRdb shows in-frame clones only, minus some. Seen here are millions of clones, about 95% observed once, and the top ten hold about 1.1%. The naive CD8 population came from CD45RO-negative cells selected for CCR7, without terminally differentiated effector memory CD45RA+ cells. Trimming took off 1 base at V and 3 bases at J, with 10 bases between the two ends. CDR1 SGHVS and CDR2 FQNEAQ come from the germline V gene. This CDR3 comprises 15 residues.

The origin of this receptor is a man between 18 and 29 years old in good health. The V call is TRBV7-8, the J call TRBJ1-5; D gene uncertain. Specimen: naive CD8+ T cells sorted from blood. The CDR3 region is CASSLEWASNQPQHF. The CDR3 region has the DNA TGTGCCAGCAGCTTAGAGTGGGCCTCCAATCAGCCCCAGCATTTT.